Sequencing of this T cell receptor beta chain was carried out in a study of Ad26.COV2.S vaccination and SARS-CoV-2 variants (dated by TCRdb to the early 2020s). About the study as a whole: Vaccine-arm donors came from COV1001, a multicentre, randomized, double-blind, placebo-controlled phase I-IIa trial of Ad26.COV2.S in healthy adults. Dosing of Ad26.COV2.S was intramuscular, at either 5x10^10 or 1x10^11 viral particles, delivered as one shot or as two shots spaced 56 days apart. Investigators remained blinded to trial group allocation during experiments and outcome assessment. The specificity and breadth of SARS-CoV-2-reactive T cell receptors after Ad26.COV2.S vaccination were assessed by TCRbeta repertoire sequencing. The TCR-sequenced set comprised approximately 30 samples: around 20 Ad26.COV2.S vaccine recipients, 5 placebo recipients and 8 SARS-CoV-2 convalescent individuals. Participants in the trial were split at random into five groups of five each, receiving low-dose or high-dose Ad26.COV2.S once or twice, or else placebo on both occasions. Here is what the overall study found, with its caveats: According to the authors, total T cell responses may have been underestimated by the TCR breadth and depth analyses. The study was not powered to compare responses between vaccine doses or regimens. Substantial breadth of spike-specific CD8+ and CD4+ T cell responses was reported after vaccination. Higher spike-specific TCR breadth was observed in Ad26.COV2.S recipients than in placebo recipients (P = 0.0014). Comparable non-spike TCR breadth was observed between vaccine and placebo recipients, consistent with only spike being contained in the vaccine.

The sample's treatment or condition label, in plain terms: approximately 18 received Ad26.COV2.S at low or high dose, single or two shots; about 5 received placebo; per-sample allocation not given. Repertoires of vaccine and placebo recipients were sequenced from samples taken on day 63 after the first injection. In Cohort 1b, some 25 adults aged 18-55 years were enrolled at a single site in Boston, USA, between 29 July and 7 August 2020. Ad26.COV2.S was a replication-incompetent adenovirus type 26 vector that expressed a prefusion-stabilized SARS-CoV-2 spike protein derived from the original Wuhan strain. With respect to this clone: The antigen it recognizes is unknown. Base-call qualities are not available, and no considerably larger clone is one nucleotide away.

The CDR3 contains 16 residues, cysteine and phenylalanine counted. Only the CDR3 DNA stays, 48 bases, in frame from base 1. Via the germline V gene, CDR1 is LGHNA and CDR2 YSLEER. V is clipped by 1 base and J by 4 bases, and the sequence between their germline boundaries is 11 bases long. TCRbeta CDR3 regions were sequenced with the immunoSEQ Assay. After extraction, genomic DNA underwent amplification by bias-controlled multiplex PCR, followed by high-throughput sequencing. The study's own analysis went as follows. Collapsing and filtering of sequences were performed to quantify the absolute abundance of each unique TCRbeta CDR3 region. T cell fraction was estimated by normalization of TCRbeta template counts to usable DNA, with usable DNA being measured through amplification of reference genes present in all nucleated cells. Repertoire TCRs were annotated as SARS-CoV-2-specific by exact matching of V gene, CDR3 amino acid sequence and J gene to a known reactive TCR set. The reference SARS-CoV-2 TCR set was obtained from MIRA and was filtered for enrichment in COVID-19-positive ImmuneCODE repertoires, whereby public or cross-reactive TCRs were removed. Drawing on the MIRA antigens, annotated TCRs were analysed further at the level of specific ORF or position within ORF. Depth was the summed frequency of annotated unique rearrangements, while breadth was defined as annotated unique rearrangements over total unique productive rearrangements. Group comparisons of TCR breadth used two-sided Wilcoxon rank-sum tests. TCRdb mirrors the immuneACCESS table, restricted to in-frame sequences. Some clones are absent from its copies; in checked studies, under half trace to an unresolved V gene, and the reason for the others is unknown. That table is the source of V, J and clone size, and D and trimming were worked out from the DNA. For this sample there are more than 400,000 clones; roughly 90% appear just once. The biggest ten clones account for approximately 1.7% of the sample.

The receptor's source is a person aged 18 to 65 who received the Ad26.COV2.S COVID-19 vaccine or a placebo. The specimen comprised peripheral blood, sampled in a trial of Ad26.COV2.S vaccine versus placebo. The chain employs TRBV4-3 and TRBJ1-6; the D gene lacks a confident call. The DNA is as follows: TGCGCCAGCAGCCAAGGGACGTCCCGGTATAATTCACCCCTCCACTTT. Its protein is CASSQGTSRYNSPLHF.